This T cell receptor (beta chain) is from a study of T-cell reconstitution after alpha-beta-depleted transplantation in children. During its preparation, the TCRbeta library received unique molecular identifiers. TCRdb passed the PCR reads through MiXCR, listing each CDR3 protein once. The sample comprises 200,000 to 300,000 distinct CDR3 sequences, approximately 12% of which are singletons, and 2% to 3% rests with the top ten. Trimming cost V 8 bases and J 6 bases, with 16 bases left between them. Germline V CDR1 and CDR2: LGHNT, FRNRAP. The CDR3 extends over 14 amino acids. Ten or more counts support this clonotype.

The TCR sequence derives from a human donor who donated a stem cell graft to a child with acute lymphoblastic leukemia. The material sequenced was PBMCs from the stem cell graft donor, taken from the stem cell graft. The chain recombines TRBV12-5 with TRBJ2-2; a possible D gene is TRBD2 (6 bases). Here the CDR3 DNA reads TGTGCTAGTCGTAAGGAGGGGATCCCCGGGGAGCTGTTTTTT. It translates to CASRKEGIPGELFF.